The 21 T cell receptor beta chains below were found in one sample sequenced in a study of cytomegalovirus exposure and HLA in healthy donors. 60 Vbeta and 13 Jbeta primers were used in PCR. Produced via immunoSEQ multiplex PCR; TCRdb's table is partial and in-frame only. This sample has 150,000 to 200,000 clones; over 60% occur once, and the top ten carry about 2.2%. Sequencing used PBMCs. These receptors came from a woman aged 50 to 60 in good health and CMV-seronegative.

This chain links TRBV28 with TRBJ1-1, with no clear D. The V gene's germline CDR1 is MDHEN and CDR2 SYDVKM. The CDR3 extends over 15 amino acids. The ends were cut back, 6 bases at V and 1 base at J, with 15 bases in the middle. CDR3 nucleotide sequence: TGTGCCAGCAGGCCCTCCGGAAGACAGAACACTGAAGCTTTCTTT. Its protein product is CASRPSGRQNTEAFF. Using reference TRBV28 and TRBJ1-1 for the parts outside the CDR3, the full variable domain is DVKVTQSSRYLVKRTGEKVFLECVQDMDHENMFWYRQDPGLGLRLIYFSYDVKMKEKGDIPEGYSVSREKKERFSLILESASTNQTSMYLCASRPSGRQNTEAFFGQGTRLTVV.

This clone came up a few times. J is TRBJ1-4 and V is TRBV5-4; D is ambiguous. Germline-derived CDR1 and CDR2 are SGHNT and YYREEE (reference sequence). CDR3 length equals 15 residues. V lost 2 bases to trimming and J lost 3 bases, with 11 bases between them. CDR3 bases: TGTGCCAGCAGCTTAGGTCAGACTGCTAATGAAAAACTGTTTTTT. It yields the protein CASSLGQTANEKLFF.

V and J are TRBV7-2 and TRBJ2-5, with D possibly being TRBD2 (6 bases). CDR1 is SGHTA and CDR2 is FQGNSA in the germline V gene. V gave up 6 bases and J gave up 1 base, with 12 bases separating them. The CDR3 covers 14 residues. The CDR3 loop is CASRLTSIQETQYF. CDR3 coding DNA: TGTGCCAGCAGGTTAACTAGCATCCAAGAGACCCAGTACTTC.

V is TRBV5-1 and J is TRBJ2-3, with 14 bases fitting TRBD2. Trimming removed 7 bases from V and 4 bases from J; junction bases left unmatched: 5. CDR1 SGHRS and CDR2 YFSETQ come from the germline V gene. The CDR3 is made up of 15 amino acids. Written as DNA, the CDR3 is TGCGCCAGCGCCCCGGGACTAGCGGGAGCAGATACGCAGTATTTT. Encoded protein: CASAPGLAGADTQYF.

The V gene is TRBV6-5, the J gene TRBJ1-2; 7 positions match TRBD1. The V segment lost 2 bases and the J segment 3 bases; nucleotides outside the gene matches: 6. Germline values: CDR1 MNHEY, CDR2 SVGAGI. The CDR3 loop spans 15 amino acids. CDR3 sequence (DNA): TGTGCCAGCAGTTACCAACGGGACAGCTACTATGGCTACACCTTC. It yields the protein CASSYQRDSYYGYTF.

This chain joins TRBV5-1 and TRBJ1-6, with a possible D match to TRBD1 (6 bases). CDR3 length equals 15 residues. V was shortened by 3 bases and J by 9 bases, with 16 bases between the two germline ends. CDR1 is SGHRS, CDR2 YFSETQ, per germline. This chain's CDR3 is CASSSQGSGGSPLHF. CDR3 nucleotide sequence: TGCGCCAGCAGCTCGCAGGGGTCTGGGGGTTCACCCCTCCACTTT.

The J gene is TRBJ1-5, the V gene TRBV28; a possible D gene is TRBD1 (6 bases). The CDR3 spans 15 residues. Trimming took 0 bases from V and 4 from J, leaving 10 bases between them. CDR1 and CDR2 (germline): MDHEN, SYDVKM. The CDR3 loop is CASSLWGGQNQPQHF. In nucleotides, the CDR3 is TGTGCCAGCAGTTTATGGGGGGGGCAAAATCAGCCCCAGCATTTT.

The genes are TRBV19 and TRBJ2-1; a possible D gene is TRBD1 (5 bases). In germline, CDR1 is LNHDA, CDR2 SQIVND (reference sequence). With 10 bases removed from V and 2 bases from J, the gap between germline ends came to 18 bases. This CDR3 spans 15 amino acids. CDR3 DNA: TGTGCCACCTCAATCCCCGACAGACCCTACAATGAGCAGTTCTTC. This gives the protein CATSIPDRPYNEQFF.

This chain uses TRBV7-3 with TRBJ2-1; 7 bases line up with TRBD1. The junction had 13 bases not matched to a gene; V was cut back by 5 bases and J by 6 bases. Looked up from germline, CDR1 is SGHTA and CDR2 is FQGTGA. This CDR3 spans 16 amino acids. The CDR3 is CASSPIQGRGFNEQFF. CDR3 coding DNA: TGTGCCAGCAGCCCAATACAGGGCAGGGGGTTCAATGAGCAGTTCTTC.

Of note for this clone: Germline and junction disagree at one end, which may indicate a read error. V usage is TRBV7-9 and J usage is TRBJ1-6, with 7 bases aligning to TRBD1. Germline loops: CDR1 SEHNR, CDR2 FQNEAQ (reference sequence). The CDR3 is 15 amino acids. The CDR3 loop is CSSSTGTVHNSPLHF. The CDR3 nucleotides read TGTTCCAGCTCCACAGGGACAGTTCATAATTCACCCCTCCACTTT.

The chain joins TRBV6-1 to TRBJ2-3; a possible D gene is TRBD2 (5 bases). Germline CDR1 reads MNHNS; CDR2 reads SASEGT. CDR3 length: 16 amino acids. V lost 4 bases, J lost 6 bases, and 20 bases lay in between. CDR3 amino acids: CASSVESTLARDTQYF. The CDR3 nucleotides are TGTGCCAGCAGTGTCGAGAGTACTCTAGCACGGGATACGCAGTATTTT.

This chain connects TRBV27 to TRBJ2-7; D not certain. Trimming stripped 0 bases from V and 0 bases from J, with 6 bases between. This CDR3 is 14 amino acids long. Germline CDR1 and CDR2: MNHEY and SMNVEV (reference sequence). The CDR3 loop reads CASSLSGASYEQYF. As DNA, the CDR3 is TGTGCCAGCAGTTTATCCGGAGCCTCCTACGAGCAGTACTTC.

V gene TRBV7-2 combines with J gene TRBJ2-7; D not resolved. This CDR3 comprises 14 residues. With 1 base removed from V and 2 bases from J, the gap between germline ends came to 9 bases. Germline-derived CDR1 and CDR2 are SGHTA and FQGNSA. In nucleotides, the CDR3 is TGTGCCAGCAGCTTAGATACAGCTACCTACGAGCAGTACTTC. Protein: CASSLDTATYEQYF. The variable domain in full, completed from reference TRBV7-2 and TRBJ2-7, reads GAGVSQSPSNKVTEKGKDVELRCDPISGHTALYWYRQSLGQGLEFLIYFQGNSAPDKSGLPSDRFSAERTGGSVSTLTIQRTQQEDSAVYLCASSLDTATYEQYFGPGTRLTVT.

The genes are TRBV5-6 and TRBJ1-2; D gene ambiguous. Germline lookup yields CDR1 SGHDT and CDR2 YYEEEE. The CDR3 totals 17 residues. Trimming pared 0 bases from V and 5 bases from J, leaving 20 bases between. CDR3 sequence: CASSLGAEAGGAYGYTF. Written as DNA, the CDR3 is TGTGCCAGCAGCTTGGGGGCAGAAGCCGGTGGTGCGTATGGCTACACCTTC.

The chain recombines TRBV5-5 with TRBJ1-5; D gene uncertain. Germline lookup yields CDR1 SGHKS and CDR2 YYEKEE (reference sequence). V was clipped by 2 bases and J by 7 bases, with 10 bases between them. This CDR3 region has 13 residues. The CDR3: CASSFGVDQPQHF. CDR3 bases: TGTGCCAGCAGCTTCGGGGTGGACCAGCCCCAGCATTTT.

V is TRBV18 and J is TRBJ2-7, with TRBD2 as a possible D gene (5 bases). V was cut by 6 bases and J by 3 bases, with 9 bases left in between. The CDR3 is 12 residues long. The germline gives CDR1 KGHSH, CDR2 LQKENI. CDR3 in DNA: TGTGCCAGCTCGGCGGGCAGCTACGAGCAGTACTTC. Residues: CASSAGSYEQYF. The entire variable domain, with the rest obtained from reference TRBV18 and TRBJ2-7, is as follows: NAGVMQNPRHLVRRRGQEARLRCSPMKGHSHVYWYRQLPEEGLKFMVYLQKENIIDESGMPKERFSAEFPKEGPSILRIQQVVRGDSAAYFCASSAGSYEQYFGPGTRLTVT.

In this sample, this clone turned up a few times. V usage is TRBV7-9 and J usage is TRBJ1-1, with 7 bases matching TRBD1. V gave up 0 bases and J gave up 0 bases; unmatched junction bases: 4. The CDR3 loop spans 16 amino acids. Germline-derived CDR1 and CDR2 are SEHNR and FQNEAQ (reference sequence). CDR3 protein: CASSLALGQLNTEAFF. DNA for the CDR3: TGTGCCAGCAGCTTAGCCCTGGGACAGCTGAACACTGAAGCTTTCTTT.

V usage is TRBV10-3 and J usage is TRBJ2-4, with 11 bases lining up with TRBD2. The germline V gene has CDR1 ENHRY and CDR2 SYGVKD. This CDR3 region has 18 residues. Unmatched junction bases numbered 7, after V lost 2 bases and J lost 1 base. The CDR3 loop reads CAISEGSGRAGAKNIQYF. CDR3 nucleotides: TGTGCCATCAGTGAGGGTAGCGGGAGGGCCGGGGCCAAAAACATTCAGTACTTC.

This clone was recorded only once. This chain links TRBV28 with TRBJ2-1; 13 bases are a match to TRBD2. CDR1 MDHEN and CDR2 SYDVKM come from the germline V gene. This CDR3 region has 15 residues. Trimming at V came to 5 bases and at J to 7 bases, leaving 5 bases not matched to a gene. CDR3 DNA sequence: TGTGCCAGCAGTCAAACTAGCGGGAGGGCGAATGAGCAGTTCTTC. Amino acids: CASSQTSGRANEQFF.

For the CDR3, the DNA is TGTGCCAGCAGTTTACAAGGACAGCCTGGAAACACCATATATTTT. It is translated as CASSLQGQPGNTIYF. This chain links TRBV28 with TRBJ1-3, with D possibly matching TRBD1 (6 bases). This CDR3 has 15 amino acids. The germline V gene has CDR1 MDHEN and CDR2 SYDVKM. The germline V and J ends were trimmed by 2 bases and 2 bases, with 10 bases remaining between them.

The chain uses TRBV27 and TRBJ2-5; D uncertain. The germline gives CDR1 MNHEY, CDR2 SMNVEV (reference sequence). The CDR3 loop spans 15 amino acids. Trimming cost V 3 bases and J 5 bases, with 16 bases left between them. As DNA, the CDR3 is TGTGCCAGCAGTTTCTTCGGAAAGGTGGGCGAGACCCAGTACTTC. It specifies CASSFFGKVGETQYF.